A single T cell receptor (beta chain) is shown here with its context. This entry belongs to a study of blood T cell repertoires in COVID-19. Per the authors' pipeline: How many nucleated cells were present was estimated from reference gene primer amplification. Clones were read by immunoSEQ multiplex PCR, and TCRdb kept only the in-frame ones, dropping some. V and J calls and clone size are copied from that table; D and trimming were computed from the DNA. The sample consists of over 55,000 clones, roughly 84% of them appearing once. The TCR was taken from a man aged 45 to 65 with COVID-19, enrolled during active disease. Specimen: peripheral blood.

CDR3 region: CASSWTSGMTYEQFF. In DNA form, the CDR3 reads TGCGCCAGCAGCTGGACTAGCGGGATGACCTATGAGCAGTTCTTC. The chain joins TRBV5-1 to TRBJ2-1; 12 bases map to TRBD2. The J segment lost 8 bases and the V segment lost 3 bases, leaving 6 bases of the junction unmatched. The CDR3 is 15 residues long. Germline lookup yields CDR1 SGHRS and CDR2 YFSETQ.